These 6 T cell receptor beta chains were all obtained from the same sample, sequenced in a study of CD8 T cells in Susac syndrome. Random hexamers served to reverse transcribe roughly 0.5 to 1 ug RNA. TCRdb recomputed calls from the immunoSEQ multiplex PCR reads with MiXCR, one row per CDR3 protein. The repertoire consists of some 58,000 distinct CDR3 sequences, with roughly 94% occurring once and the leading ten covering less than 0.9%. The specimen was CD8+ T cells from PBMCs. The receptor set was obtained from a human donor with Susac syndrome.

The chain uses TRBV4-3 and TRBJ2-7; 8 bases match TRBD2. Germline V gives CDR1 LGHNA, CDR2 YSLEER. Germline trimming cut 0 bases from V and 5 bases from J; bases unmatched to any gene: 3. CDR3 length equals 14 residues. The CDR3 loop is CASSQEAGEDEQYF. The CDR3 nucleotides read TGCGCCAGCAGCCAAGAAGCGGGGGAGGACGAGCAGTACTTC.

The CDR3 DNA reads as TGTGCTAGTGGTTTGAACCGACTTTACACCGGGGAGCTGTTTTTT. As protein: CASGLNRLYTGELFF. This chain links TRBV12-5 with TRBJ2-2; D ambiguous. Germline values: CDR1 LGHNT, CDR2 FRNRAP. The length of the CDR3 is 15 residues. V lost 2 bases, J lost 3 bases, and 10 bases lay in between.

V is TRBV20-1 and J is TRBJ2-5; 8 bases are shared with TRBD2. Trimming cost V 0 bases and J 2 bases; bases outside gene matches: 2. CDR1 is DFQATT and CDR2 is SNEGSKA in the germline V gene (reference sequence). The CDR3 spans 14 residues. The CDR3 sequence: CSARDIAGQETQYF. CDR3 DNA: TGCAGTGCTAGAGATATAGCGGGGCAAGAGACCCAGTACTTC.

This clonotype has just one count. The gene calls are TRBV4-1 and TRBJ1-2; D uncertain. Germline assignment: CDR1 MGHRA and CDR2 YSYEKL. V lost 0 bases and J lost 0, with 8 bases in between. This CDR3 spans 15 amino acids. As DNA, the CDR3 is TGCGCCAGCAGCCAAGATCCTATAACTAACTATGGCTACACCTTC. It translates to CASSQDPITNYGYTF.

A few counts support this clonotype. This sequence joins TRBV27 and TRBJ2-7; 11 bases align to TRBD2. The V gene's germline CDR1 is MNHEY and CDR2 SMNVEV (reference sequence). With V trimmed by 6 bases and J by 3 bases, 7 bases remained unmatched. The length of the CDR3 is 15 residues. The DNA for the CDR3 is TGTGCCAGCAGCTATAGCGGGGGGGCGGTCTACGAGCAGTACTTC. Protein product: CASSYSGGAVYEQYF.

This clonotype has more than one count but fewer than ten. The chain links TRBV29-1 to TRBJ2-1; D is uncertain. This CDR3 has 10 residues. Germline V gives CDR1 SQVTM, CDR2 ANQGSEA. Trimming stripped 4 bases from V and 4 bases from J, with 2 bases between. CDR3 loop: CSVVYNEQFF. Here the CDR3 DNA reads TGCAGCGTTGTTTACAATGAGCAGTTCTTC.